This T cell receptor (beta chain) was sequenced in a study of PD-1 blockade in mismatch repair-deficient tumors. Study outcomes and limitations: Tumor-resident clones, often undetectable pretreatment in blood, expanded then contracted after pembrolizumab.

The CDR3 loop spans 18 amino acids. Germline CDR1 reads PRHDT; CDR2 reads FYEKMQ (reference sequence). V trimming: 4 bases; J trimming: 0 bases; junction bases outside the gene matches: 12. As regards this clone: Its antigen remains unknown.

Only in-frame clones appear in the TCRdb table, and some are missing; sequencing was by immunoSEQ multiplex PCR. This sample has around 120,000 clones, with roughly nine tenths found just once. Mismatch repair deficiency was confirmed in all patients, by PCR or immunohistochemistry. This specimen consisted of peripheral blood, obtained 44 weeks after starting pembrolizumab. This TCR derives from an adult with mismatch repair-deficient cancer. The rearrangement uses TRBV13 and TRBJ2-3; TRBD1 aligns across 8 bases. The CDR3 here is CASSSEQGEESSTDTQYF. Here the CDR3 DNA reads TGTGCCAGCAGCTCAGAACAGGGGGAGGAATCTAGCACAGATACGCAGTATTTT.